The T cell receptor (beta chain) under discussion was sequenced for a study of cytomegalovirus exposure and HLA in healthy donors (dated by TCRdb to the late 2010s). Describing the broader study: In an earlier analysis of roughly 590 of the donors, 250 to 350 Gb of sequence data and approximately 120 million unique TCR beta sequences from some 170 million T cells were reported. An earlier analysis of 587 of the donors used high-throughput TCR beta sequencing to judge whether each TCR beta V gene segment behaved as functional or pseudogenic. Genome-wide SNP genotypes for about 65% of the roughly 670 donors were used in a later genetic analysis, which treated that subset as a discovery cohort. Of the 300 to 500 genotyped donors, approximately 81% were placed in the genetic ancestry cluster associated with self-reported Caucasian donors. Every repertoire in the discovery cohort had been generated on one and the same sequencing platform. The aim of the study was to test whether cataloging public T cell receptors could identify signatures of past pathogen exposure. Using immunosequencing, the study profiled T cell repertoires from approximately 700 subjects and related those repertoires to cytomegalovirus serostatus. Typing coverage varied by locus: roughly 629-630 donors for A, B, C, DRB1 and DQB1; roughly 520 for DQA1; 606 for DPA1; 450 to 480 for DPB1. Besides the first cohort of 666 subjects, a separate validation cohort made up of roughly 120 different subjects was used. Several DR-DQ haplotypes were treated as single units for association and clustering because of strong linkage in the cohort. Alongside the repertoire data, information on donor age, sex, ethnicity and CMV serostatus was compiled. To study patterns of TCR occurrence, a later analysis re-analyzed previously published TCR beta repertoires from several hundred donors and added high-resolution HLA genotyping. Across some 400 genotyped donors of the cohort, an average of about 220,000 unique TCR beta nucleotide sequences per donor were sequenced, and around 20% of those sequences were non-productive. An early release that covered fewer than 750 HLA-typed donors contained around 330 gigabases of sequencing data and tens of millions of unique TCR sequences. HLA typing covered class I and class II loci at four-digit resolution. To predict cytomegalovirus infection status, the study combined high-throughput TCR immunosequencing, statistical association of individual TCRs with disease status, and machine learning. The later analysis used no new phenotypic data to find candidate immune exposures, relying instead on TCR beta sequences and their occurrence across donors.

In the germline V gene, CDR1 corresponds to SGHTA and CDR2 to FQGNSA. From the cysteine through the phenylalanine, the CDR3 covers 14 amino acids. This entry keeps only the CDR3 DNA: 42 bases, framed from base 1. Here V drops 5 bases and J drops 0 bases, and the junction holds 3 bases not matched to any gene. The library came from the immunoSEQ multiplex PCR assay. A mixture of 60 forward primers for TCR Vbeta segments and 13 reverse primers for TCR Jbeta segments was used in the multiplex PCR. The CDR3 region of rearranged TCR beta genes was amplified from genomic DNA with a multiplex PCR assay. On the Illumina HiSeq System, the amplified TCR beta libraries were sequenced as 87-base-pair reads. The authors processed their data as follows. A later analysis tallied roughly 78 million unique TCR beta chains across the 650 to 750 repertoires, and some 12 million of those chains were shared by two or more donors. Raw reads were error-corrected and collapsed into unique sequences with a nearest-neighbor algorithm that merged closely related sequences to remove PCR and sequencing errors. V, D and J gene segments were assigned by aligning CDR3 sequences to IMGT reference sequences. For a sequence to be retained, a match of at least six nucleotides to both a V gene segment and a J gene segment was required. A rearrangement counted as productive if the CDR3 had no stop codons and remained in frame with V and J, and every other rearrangement counted as non-productive. CDR3 was defined by IMGT convention, running from the second conserved V-encoded cysteine to the conserved J-encoded phenylalanine. Sequences without an unambiguous match to a single V gene segment were excluded from the earlier analysis of 450 to 650 of the donors. In an earlier analysis of several hundred of the donors, V segments were called functional above 56.7% productive rearrangements and were called segregating when the between-donor standard deviation exceeded 5%. A statistical classification framework was developed to diagnose cytomegalovirus status using the catalog of TCR beta chain sequences. A later analysis assigned V and J genes by comparing TCR nucleotide sequences with IMGT/GENE-DB human TR gene sequences. In a later analysis, CDR3 sequences and most-parsimonious VDJ recombination scenarios were assigned using the TCRdist pipeline. A later analysis defined each TCR beta chain by its CDR3 amino acid sequence plus V-gene family, and excluded reads lacking a unique V-gene family. In a later analysis, fewer than 600 highly shared, low-generation-probability nucleotide sequences were removed to address suspected cross-contamination and a sequencing artifact. A later analysis calculated a clonal expansion index for each public chain from normalized within-repertoire ranks of inferred template counts. In a later analysis, generation probabilities were computed using a VDJ recombination model fitted to out-of-frame rearrangements, and the results were checked against IGoR. In a later analysis, hypergeometric tests were used to score TCR-TCR, TCR-HLA and TCR-CMV co-occurrence, with a repertoire-size bias correction applied to TCR pairs. False discovery rates were estimated in a later analysis by permuting HLA or CMV assignments 20 times. A later analysis grouped co-occurring TCRs with DBSCAN, adding TCRdist sequence similarity when clustering within HLA-allele-positive subsets. Co-occurrence clustering excluded repertoires with fewer than 30,000 or more than 120,000 public chains, plus five with anomalous nucleotide sharing. TCRdb retrieved this table from immuneACCESS and kept in-frame rearrangements only. Not all clones are present; in checked studies, unresolved V genes account for under half, and no reason is known for the remainder. D and trimming come from the DNA, and the V and J calls and clone size come from that table. Recorded for this sample are approximately 170,000 clones; 65% to 85% of them occurred a single time. The ten largest clones capture approximately 2.4% of the sample.

The study at large found these results: An association between a missense DCLRE1C variant and V-gene and J-gene trimming of TCR beta chains was found in a later genetic analysis and replicated in an independent cohort. Some IMGT-functional V segments, including TRBV6-2 and TRBV6-3, could not be told apart with the 87-base-pair reads, so those segments were excluded. While some public TCRs were present in many individuals, most TCR sequences turned up only very rarely across donors. In both the original and validation cohorts, the classifier was reported to diagnose cytomegalovirus status with high specificity and sensitivity. According to a later analysis, TCR association rates differed among HLA loci, with DRB1 alleles showing the most associated TCRs and HLA-C alleles showing the fewest. Several of the top co-occurrence clusters appeared to be linked to parvovirus B19, influenza, CMV and Epstein-Barr virus, according to a later analysis. The cohort was sequenced for TCR beta chains only, and without alpha or paired-chain data the features that could be detected were limited. According to a later analysis, most CMV-associated TCR beta chains appeared to be HLA-restricted, and the HLA associations seemed to be driven largely by CMV exposure. Compared with the approximately 700-donor mean, donors in an Asian-associated ancestry cluster had fewer N-insertions in productive TCRs, according to a later genetic analysis. In an earlier analysis of about 600 of the donors, most TCR beta V segments appeared in productive rearrangements about 87% or about 30% of the time, broadly matching IMGT annotations. The study gave a list of 150 to 200 TCR beta chains associated with cytomegalovirus. Sequencing depth was assumed to be roughly uniform across donors in the presence/absence analyses, though that assumption may not hold. The earlier analysis of 587 of the donors excluded some 15 rarely observed V segments, including chromosome 9 orphons, because counts were too low. CMV serostatus was the only immune exposure information available for the cohort. A further reported finding was that TCR beta sequences accurately predicted the HLA-A and HLA-B alleles for most subjects in the first cohort. Compared with equally common non-associated chains, HLA-associated TCR beta chains in a later analysis were more clonally expanded and had lower generation probabilities. In a later analysis, some 17,000 TCR beta sequences were associated with specific HLA alleles at a false discovery rate of 0.05. Correlated functional status among segregating V segments might reflect linkage disequilibrium, but an unknown experimental factor could not be ruled out. The sequencing pipeline was judged likely to have produced a cluster of highly shared sequence variants as a technical artifact. Assigning TCR associations to individual alleles was difficult when HLA alleles, especially DR and DQ, strongly co-occurred. The authors suggested that the approach could potentially be extended to other disease states and immunological phenotypes. In vitro tests confirmed that a few of the cytomegalovirus-associated TCR beta chains recognize cytomegalovirus antigens. HLA typing was unavailable for some donors at each locus, so association tests used only the typed subset.

In total, approximately 690 healthy bone marrow donors made up the cohort. Cohort members were all nominally healthy when sampled, although unrecorded immune exposures were likely present. The donor tested CMV seronegative, placing the donor among the 350 or so seronegative members of the cohort. Every donor gave a peripheral blood sample, and the peripheral blood mononuclear cells from that sample were used for TCR beta sequencing. Genomic DNA extraction from the blood cell samples was performed with the Qiagen DNeasy Blood Extraction Kit. To note about this clone: What antigen it recognizes has not been identified. Base qualities are not provided; no much larger clone lies one nucleotide away.

The sequence was collected from a male donor in good health and CMV-seronegative. The specimen was PBMCs. This chain is built from TRBV7-2 and TRBJ1-1, with 7 central nucleotides matching TRBD1. The CDR3 region: CASSPGQMNTEAFF. The DNA reads TGTGCCAGCAGCCCGGGACAGATGAACACTGAAGCTTTCTTT.